This TCR beta chain was recovered during a study of tumor-infiltrating lymphocytes in primary liver carcinoma. CDR3 length: 12 residues. In germline, CDR1 is SEHNR, CDR2 FQNEAQ (reference sequence). V lost 5 bases and J 6 bases, leaving 11 bases between the germline ends. The blood RNA (from unsorted whole blood) was obtained, and germline DNA was also extracted. Starting from around 0.45 ug of total RNA, TCR beta cDNA was produced with a primer in the constant region. It was through three nested multiplex PCR rounds of slightly modified ARM-PCR that TCR beta libraries arose. TRBV1-TRBV30 forward primers paired with a C-beta reverse primer drove the first two PCR rounds, roughly 10 cycles each. TCRdb redid the calling of the multiplex PCR reads with MiXCR, one entry per CDR3 protein. The data hold about 310,000 distinct CDR3 sequences, with approximately 58% observed a single time.

This receptor was identified in a woman in her twenties or thirties with primary liver carcinoma and hepatitis B virus infection. The chain carries TRBV7-9 and TRBJ2-7; D is possibly TRBD1 (6 bases). The specimen was peripheral blood. In nucleotides, the CDR3 is TGTGCCAGCAGCACGGGACATCTCGAGCAGTACTTC. Translating it yields CASSTGHLEQYF.